This T cell receptor (beta chain) emerged from a study of beta chain features in type 1 diabetes. Findings and caveats of the study: There was no resolution here of whether HLA type influences TCRB rearrangement. In every one of the four CD4+ subsets, TCRB CDR3s were moderately but significantly shorter in Type 1 diabetes patients.

It was one heparinised blood draw, averaging about 116 mL, that each donor gave. Purity (above 98%) was reached by all sorted populations. The investigators reverse transcribed all of the isolated RNA, so they sequenced expressed TCRB transcripts. Produced via immunoSEQ multiplex PCR; TCRdb's table is partial and in-frame only. The sample records 95,000 to 150,000 clones, 16% being singletons. This clone showed up many times. What it binds is not known. Germline V gene sequence: CDR1 KGHSH, CDR2 LQKENI. The CDR3 is made up of 12 amino acids. Trimming took off 6 bases at V and 4 bases at J, with 9 bases between the two ends.

This chain links TRBV18 with TRBJ1-1; the D is unclear. Source material: central memory CD4+ T cells from blood. This receptor was taken from a young man with type 1 diabetes. CDR3 protein: CASSPLSTEAFF. The CDR3 DNA reads TGTGCCAGCTCCCCCCTGAGCACTGAAGCTTTCTTT. Supplemented by reference TRBV18 and TRBJ1-1, the full variable domain reads NAGVMQNPRHLVRRRGQEARLRCSPMKGHSHVYWYRQLPEEGLKFMVYLQKENIIDESGMPKERFSAEFPKEGPSILRIQQVVRGDSAAYFCASSPLSTEAFFGQGTRLTVV.